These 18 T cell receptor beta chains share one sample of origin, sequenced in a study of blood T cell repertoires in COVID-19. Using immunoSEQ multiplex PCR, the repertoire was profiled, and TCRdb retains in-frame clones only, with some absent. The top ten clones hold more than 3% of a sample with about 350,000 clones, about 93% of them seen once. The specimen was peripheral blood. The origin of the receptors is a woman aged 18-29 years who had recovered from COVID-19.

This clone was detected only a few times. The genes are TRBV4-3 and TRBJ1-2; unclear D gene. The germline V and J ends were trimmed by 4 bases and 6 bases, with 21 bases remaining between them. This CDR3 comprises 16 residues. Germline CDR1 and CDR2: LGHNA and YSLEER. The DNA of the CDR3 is TGCGCCAGCAGCCTTCAACCTTCAAGAAGGAGGGATGGCTACACCTTC. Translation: CASSLQPSRRRDGYTF.

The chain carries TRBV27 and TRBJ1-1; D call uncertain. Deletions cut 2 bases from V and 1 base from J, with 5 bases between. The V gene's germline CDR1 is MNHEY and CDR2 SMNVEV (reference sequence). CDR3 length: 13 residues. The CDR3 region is CASSLAENTEAFF. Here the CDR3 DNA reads TGTGCCAGCAGTTTAGCAGAGAACACTGAAGCTTTCTTT.

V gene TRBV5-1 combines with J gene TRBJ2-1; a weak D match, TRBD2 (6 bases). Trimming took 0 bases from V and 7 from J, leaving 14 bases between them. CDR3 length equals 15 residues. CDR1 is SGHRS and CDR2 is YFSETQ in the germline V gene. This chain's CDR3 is CASSLVGGLQNEQFF. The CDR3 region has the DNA TGCGCCAGCAGCTTGGTGGGGGGTCTTCAGAATGAGCAGTTCTTC.

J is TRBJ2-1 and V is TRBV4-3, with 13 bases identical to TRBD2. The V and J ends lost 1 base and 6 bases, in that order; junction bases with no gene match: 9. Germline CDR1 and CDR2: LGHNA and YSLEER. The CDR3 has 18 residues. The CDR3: CASSQVTSGRAFLNEQFF. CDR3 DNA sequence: TGCGCCAGCAGCCAAGTCACTAGCGGGAGGGCCTTTCTCAATGAGCAGTTCTTC.

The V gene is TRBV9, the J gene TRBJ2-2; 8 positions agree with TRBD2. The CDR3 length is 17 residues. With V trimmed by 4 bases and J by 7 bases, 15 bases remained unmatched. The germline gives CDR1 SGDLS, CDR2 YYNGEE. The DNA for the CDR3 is TGTGCCAGCAGCCTCCTTCCGAGCAGCGGGAGAGGCGGGGAGCTGTTTTTT. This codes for CASSLLPSSGRGGELFF. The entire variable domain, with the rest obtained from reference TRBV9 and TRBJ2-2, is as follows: DSGVTQTPKHLITATGQRVTLRCSPRSGDLSVYWYQQSLDQGLQFLIQYYNGEERAKGNILERFSAQQFPDLHSELNLSSLELGDSALYFCASSLLPSSGRGGELFFGEGSRLTVL.

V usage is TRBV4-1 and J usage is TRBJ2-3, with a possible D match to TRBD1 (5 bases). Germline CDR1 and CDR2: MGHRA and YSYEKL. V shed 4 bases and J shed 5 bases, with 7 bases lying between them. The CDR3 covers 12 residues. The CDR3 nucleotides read TGCGCCAGCAGCCCGGACAAAGATACGCAGTATTTT. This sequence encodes CASSPDKDTQYF.

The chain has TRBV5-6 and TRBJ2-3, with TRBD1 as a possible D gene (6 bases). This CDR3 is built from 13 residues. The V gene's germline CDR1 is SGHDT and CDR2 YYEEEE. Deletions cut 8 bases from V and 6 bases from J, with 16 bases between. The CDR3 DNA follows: TGTGCCAGTACAGTTACAGGGATGGATACGCAGTATTTT. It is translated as CASTVTGMDTQYF.

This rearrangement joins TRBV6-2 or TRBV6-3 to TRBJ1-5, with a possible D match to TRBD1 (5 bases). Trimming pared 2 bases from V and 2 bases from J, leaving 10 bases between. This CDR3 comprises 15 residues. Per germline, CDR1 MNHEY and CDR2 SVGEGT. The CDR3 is CASSYAAGRNQPQHF. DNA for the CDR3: TGTGCCAGCAGTTACGCGGCAGGGCGCAATCAGCCCCAGCATTTT.

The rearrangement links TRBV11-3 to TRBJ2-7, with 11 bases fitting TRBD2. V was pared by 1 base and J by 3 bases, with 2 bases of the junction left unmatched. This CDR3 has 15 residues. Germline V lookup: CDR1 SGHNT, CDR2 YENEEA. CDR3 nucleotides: TGTGCCAGCAGCTTAGTACTAGCGGGGGTCTACGAGCAGTACGTC. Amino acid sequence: CASSLVLAGVYEQYV.

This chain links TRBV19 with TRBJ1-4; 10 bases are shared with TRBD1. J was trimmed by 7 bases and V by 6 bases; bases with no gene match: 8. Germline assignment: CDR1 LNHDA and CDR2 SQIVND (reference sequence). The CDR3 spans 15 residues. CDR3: CASSPRDRGLEKLFF. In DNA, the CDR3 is TGTGCCAGTAGCCCCCGGGACAGGGGACTTGAAAAACTGTTTTTT.

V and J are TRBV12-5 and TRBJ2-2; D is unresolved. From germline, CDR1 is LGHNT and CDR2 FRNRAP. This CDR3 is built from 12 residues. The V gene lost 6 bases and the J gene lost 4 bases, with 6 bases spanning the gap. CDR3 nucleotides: TGTGCTAGTGGGGGCATCACCGGGGAGCTGTTTTTT. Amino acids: CASGGITGELFF.

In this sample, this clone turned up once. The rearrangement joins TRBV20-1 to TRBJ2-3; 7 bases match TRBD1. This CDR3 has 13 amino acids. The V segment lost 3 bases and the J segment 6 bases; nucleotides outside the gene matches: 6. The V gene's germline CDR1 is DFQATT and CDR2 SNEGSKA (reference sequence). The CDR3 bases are TGCAGTGCTAGTCAAGGGGGCCGGGATACGCAGTATTTT. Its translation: CSASQGGRDTQYF.

The CDR3 sequence is CASRQVGHEQFF. The CDR3 DNA reads as TGTGCCAGCAGGCAGGTGGGCCATGAGCAGTTCTTC. The V and J genes are TRBV14 and TRBJ2-1; no firm D call. The CDR3 consists of 12 residues. The V gene's germline CDR1 is SGHDN and CDR2 FVKESK. V was cut by 6 bases and J by 8 bases, with 11 bases left in between.

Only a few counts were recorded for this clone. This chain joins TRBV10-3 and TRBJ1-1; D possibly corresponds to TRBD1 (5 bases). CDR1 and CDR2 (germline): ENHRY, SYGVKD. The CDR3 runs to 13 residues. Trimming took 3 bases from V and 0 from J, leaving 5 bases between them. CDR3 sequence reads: CAISDRVNTEAFF. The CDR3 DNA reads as TGTGCCATCAGTGACAGGGTGAACACTGAAGCTTTCTTT.

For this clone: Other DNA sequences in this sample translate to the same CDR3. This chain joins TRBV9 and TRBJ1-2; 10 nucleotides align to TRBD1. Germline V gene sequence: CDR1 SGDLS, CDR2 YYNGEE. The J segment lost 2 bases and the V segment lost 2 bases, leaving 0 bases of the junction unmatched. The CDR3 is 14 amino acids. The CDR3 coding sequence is TGTGCCAGCAGCGTGGGACAGGGGAACTATGGCTACACCTTC. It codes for CASSVGQGNYGYTF.

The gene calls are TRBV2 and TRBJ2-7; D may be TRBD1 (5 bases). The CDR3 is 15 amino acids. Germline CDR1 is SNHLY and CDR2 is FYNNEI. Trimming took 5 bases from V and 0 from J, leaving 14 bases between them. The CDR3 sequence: CASSPGRTLSYEQYV. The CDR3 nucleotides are TGTGCCAGCAGTCCAGGGCGAACTCTCTCCTACGAGCAGTACGTC.

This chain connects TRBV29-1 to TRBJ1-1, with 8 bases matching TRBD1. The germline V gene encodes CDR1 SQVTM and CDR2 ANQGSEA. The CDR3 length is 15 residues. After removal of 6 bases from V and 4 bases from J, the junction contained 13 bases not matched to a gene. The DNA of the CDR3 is TGCAGCGTCGATAATCCGACAGGGGAGGCCACTGAAGCTTTCTTT. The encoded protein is CSVDNPTGEATEAFF.

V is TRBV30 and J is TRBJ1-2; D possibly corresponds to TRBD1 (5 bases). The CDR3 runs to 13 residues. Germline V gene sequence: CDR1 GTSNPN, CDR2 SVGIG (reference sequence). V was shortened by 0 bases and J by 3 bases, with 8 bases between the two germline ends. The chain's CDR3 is CAWSVLTDYGYTF. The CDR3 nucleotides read TGTGCCTGGAGTGTACTGACAGACTATGGCTACACCTTC.